These 29 T cell receptor beta chains were sequenced from one sample in a study of blood T cells in healthy people across ages. It was with a sample-barcoded 5' primer and a J-beta primer mix that a second PCR of roughly 7 to 12 cycles was run. TCRdb re-called the 5' RACE reads with MiXCR, one entry per CDR3 protein. The sample includes 1,800,000 or so distinct CDR3 sequences, 35% to 50% seen only once; the top ten take more than 20%. The sample taken for sequencing was blood. The origin of the receptors is a human donor in good health.

There are a few counts of this clonotype. The chain combines TRBV6-2 or TRBV6-3 with TRBJ2-1, with no clear D. The ends were cut back, 5 bases at V and 7 bases at J, with 18 bases in the middle. Per germline, CDR1 MNHEY and CDR2 SVGEGT. The CDR3 sequence is 15 residues long. The CDR3: CASSPPSGYLNEQFF. The CDR3 nucleotides are TGTGCCAGCAGTCCTCCGTCGGGTTATCTAAATGAGCAGTTCTTC.

This clonotype appeared once. The chain is built from TRBV5-1 and TRBJ2-5; D is tentatively TRBD1 or TRBD2 (5 bases each). The CDR3 totals 14 residues. V was cut by 3 bases and J by 11 bases, with 20 bases left in between. Germline V gene data show CDR1 as SGHRS and CDR2 as YFSETQ. This CDR3 reads CASSWDPGSYSQYF. The CDR3 DNA reads TGCGCCAGCAGCTGGGACCCGGGGAGTTATTCGCAGTACTTC.

The chain joins TRBV28 to TRBJ2-2, with D perhaps matching TRBD1 (6 bases). From germline, CDR1 is MDHEN and CDR2 SYDVKM. CDR3 length: 15 residues. V lost 6 bases to trimming and J lost 3 bases, with 14 bases between them. The CDR3 spells CASSPGTLYTGELFF. The CDR3, as DNA: TGTGCCAGCAGCCCCGGGACACTTTACACCGGGGAGCTGTTTTTT.

A few counts support this clonotype. The J gene is TRBJ1-1, the V gene TRBV6-1, with D hard to call. Trimming took 2 bases from V and 1 from J, leaving 11 bases between them. This CDR3 is built from 15 residues. Germline V gene data show CDR1 as MNHNS and CDR2 as SASEGT. This CDR3 is CASSEYVSQNTEAFF. For the CDR3, the DNA is TGTGCCAGCAGTGAATATGTCTCCCAGAACACTGAAGCTTTCTTT.

A few counts support this clonotype. The chain has TRBV4-1 and TRBJ2-1, with 12 bases that match TRBD2. This CDR3 comprises 16 residues. The V gene end was trimmed by 4 bases and the J gene end by 12 bases; junction bases not matched to a gene: 13. The germline V gene has CDR1 MGHRA and CDR2 YSYEKL. DNA of the CDR3: TGCGCCAGCAGCCTCCCCCTAGCGGGGGGGCTTATTGGGCAGTTCTTC. This gives the protein CASSLPLAGGLIGQFF.

The V gene is TRBV4-1, the J gene TRBJ2-1; D uncertain. Trimming pared 1 base from V and 0 bases from J, leaving 10 bases between. The CDR3 loop spans 16 amino acids. Germline V gives CDR1 MGHRA, CDR2 YSYEKL. The chain's CDR3 is CASSQVISLSYNEQFF. CDR3 in DNA: TGCGCCAGCAGCCAAGTTATTAGCCTCTCCTACAATGAGCAGTTCTTC.

The genes are TRBV18 and TRBJ2-3, with D tentatively TRBD1 (7 bases). This CDR3 contains 16 residues. The V end was cut by 5 bases, the J end by 4 bases, with 19 bases between. Germline-derived CDR1 and CDR2 are KGHSH and LQKENI. The CDR3 DNA follows: TGTGCCAGCTCAGCGGGACCGGGACAGTCCTCAGATACGCAGTATTTT. It translates to CASSAGPGQSSDTQYF.

This clonotype was picked up one time. The chain employs TRBV7-2 and TRBJ2-5; no clear D. Germline V CDR1 and CDR2: SGHTA, FQGNSA. V gave up 4 bases and J gave up 1 base, with 13 bases separating them. CDR3 length: 15 residues. CDR3 loop: CASSSPGRLQETQYF. CDR3 DNA sequence: TGTGCCAGCAGCTCCCCGGGCCGTCTCCAAGAGACCCAGTACTTC.

The CDR3, as DNA: TGTGCCAGCAGCCCGATCACTAGCGGGGGATCCCAAGAGACCCAGTACTTC. Translating gives CASSPITSGGSQETQYF. V gene TRBV4-2 combines with J gene TRBJ2-5, with 11 bases aligning to TRBD2. With 4 bases clipped from V and 1 base from J, the junction kept 8 bases outside the gene matches. CDR1 is LGHNA, CDR2 YNFKEQ, per germline. The CDR3 extends over 17 amino acids.

This clonotype occurred a few times. The chain carries TRBV4-3 and TRBJ1-1; possibly TRBD1 for D (5 bases). The CDR3 extends over 13 amino acids. V was clipped by 1 base and J by 5 bases, with 8 bases between them. Germline CDR1 reads LGHNA; CDR2 reads YSLEER. The CDR3 DNA reads as TGCGCCAGCAGCCAAGGTAGACAGACTGAAGCTTTCTTT. Translating gives CASSQGRQTEAFF.

The genes are TRBV7-8 and TRBJ2-3; no firm D call. Trimming pared 5 bases from V and 0 bases from J, leaving 15 bases between. The CDR3 sequence is 16 residues long. Germline V lookup: CDR1 SGHVS, CDR2 FQNEAQ. The CDR3 bases are TGTGCCAGCAGCACCCCCTGGGCACCGAGCACAGATACGCAGTATTTT. Its translation: CASSTPWAPSTDTQYF.

This rearrangement joins TRBV5-1 to TRBJ2-1; D may be TRBD2 (5 bases). Germline CDR1 reads SGHRS; CDR2 reads YFSETQ. The CDR3 extends over 14 amino acids. V gave up 4 bases and J gave up 5 bases, with 13 bases separating them. CDR3 DNA sequence: TGCGCCAGCAGCCCTAGGCGGGTGGACAATGAGCAGTTCTTC. Translated: CASSPRRVDNEQFF.

The chain carries TRBV20-1 and TRBJ1-2, with a tentative D call TRBD1 (5 bases). The CDR3 extends over 16 amino acids. Germline CDR1 DFQATT, CDR2 SNEGSKA (reference sequence). V was trimmed by 6 bases and J by 7 bases, leaving 27 bases between them. DNA of the CDR3: TGCAGTGCCTCAAGCCCAGGAAGGCCCGGGACTGGTGGCTACACCTTC. Translated, it gives CSASSPGRPGTGGYTF.

This chain links TRBV5-5 with TRBJ2-1, with D possibly TRBD1 on 5 matching bases. Trimming left V 1 base short and J 9 bases short, with 14 bases between. Germline lookup yields CDR1 SGHKS and CDR2 YYEKEE (reference sequence). This CDR3 is 14 amino acids long. The CDR3 region is CASSLNRPRVEQFF. The CDR3 nucleotides read TGTGCCAGCAGCTTGAACAGGCCCCGGGTTGAGCAGTTCTTC.

The chain joins TRBV2 to TRBJ2-3; D possibly corresponds to TRBD2 (6 bases). The V end was cut by 4 bases, the J end by 6 bases, with 11 bases between. CDR3 length: 13 amino acids. The germline V gene encodes CDR1 SNHLY and CDR2 FYNNEI. This CDR3 is CASSADYSDTQYF. Written as DNA, the CDR3 is TGTGCCAGCAGTGCGGACTATTCTGATACGCAGTATTTT.

A single count supports this clonotype. A junction end diverges from the germline sequence, so it may reflect a read error. The chain uses TRBV29-1 and TRBJ1-2; D might be TRBD1 (5 bases). Germline values: CDR1 SQVTM, CDR2 ANQGSEA. The CDR3 extends over 14 amino acids. In DNA, the CDR3 is TGCAGCGTTGAAGATCGGGGCCAGGGCTATGGCTGCACCTTC. The encoded protein is CSVEDRGQGYGCTF.

The gene calls are TRBV20-1 and TRBJ1-2; D perhaps matches TRBD1 (5 bases). The ends were cut back, 0 bases at V and 6 bases at J, with 14 bases in the middle. This CDR3 has 14 residues. Germline CDR1 reads DFQATT; CDR2 reads SNEGSKA (reference sequence). CDR3 protein: CSARDPKGKHGYTF. The CDR3 DNA is TGCAGTGCTAGAGATCCTAAGGGGAAGCATGGCTACACCTTC.

The chain is built from TRBV4-1 and TRBJ2-7; D ambiguous. This CDR3 contains 18 residues. The V end was cut by 4 bases, the J end by 2 bases, with 24 bases between. Per germline, CDR1 MGHRA and CDR2 YSYEKL. CDR3 nucleotide sequence: TGCGCCAGCAGCCTCCAAACTCCGGGCCCCACGAAGGCCTACGAGCAGTACTTC. Its translation: CASSLQTPGPTKAYEQYF.

This clonotype turned up a few times. V and J are TRBV7-6 and TRBJ2-5; D is perhaps TRBD2 (5 bases). Deletions cut 3 bases from V and 2 bases from J, with 13 bases between. This CDR3 contains 15 residues. Per the germline V gene, CDR1 is SGHVS and CDR2 is FNYEAQ. CDR3 coding DNA: TGTGCCAGCAGCTTTCGGGGAGCATCTCAAGAGACCCAGTACTTC. As protein: CASSFRGASQETQYF.

The rearrangement joins TRBV7-9 to TRBJ2-2; D possibly corresponds to TRBD2 (5 bases). Germline assignment: CDR1 SEHNR and CDR2 FQNEAQ (reference sequence). Between the trimmed V and J ends, which lost 5 bases and 4 bases, there was a span of 11 bases. This CDR3 region has 14 residues. The CDR3 is CASSLPDSTGELFF. CDR3 nucleotides: TGTGCCAGCAGCCTCCCGGACTCCACCGGGGAGCTGTTTTTT.

The CDR3 DNA follows: TGTGCCAGCAGCCCCCAAGGTGTTTCCTACAATGAGCAGTTCTTC. Protein product: CASSPQGVSYNEQFF. V and J are TRBV5-5 and TRBJ2-1; D not certain. V was trimmed by 4 bases and J by 1 base, leaving 12 bases between them. There are 15 residues in the CDR3. CDR1 SGHKS and CDR2 YYEKEE come from the germline V gene (reference sequence).

This sequence joins TRBV28 and TRBJ1-6, with unresolved D. V lost 5 bases to trimming and J lost 9 bases, with 14 bases between them. Per the germline V gene, CDR1 is MDHEN and CDR2 is SYDVKM. This CDR3 contains 14 residues. This CDR3 reads CASSPRPPFSPLHF. The CDR3 DNA is TGTGCCAGCAGTCCCCGCCCCCCTTTTTCACCCCTCCACTTT.

This clonotype was observed a few times. The chain employs TRBV12-5 and TRBJ1-2; 7 nucleotides match TRBD1. Germline V CDR1 and CDR2: LGHNT, FRNRAP. The CDR3 extends over 13 amino acids. V trimming: 5 bases; J trimming: 8 bases; junction bases outside the gene matches: 8. CDR3 DNA sequence: TGTGCTAGTGGTGGCGAGACAGGGCTCGGCTACACCTTC. It codes for CASGGETGLGYTF.

This clonotype was detected a few times. The chain is built from TRBV28 and TRBJ2-5, with 10 bases fitting TRBD1. The ends lost 5 bases at V and 7 bases at J; junction bases unmatched: 16. CDR1 is MDHEN and CDR2 is SYDVKM in the germline V gene. CDR3 length: 17 residues. The CDR3, as DNA: TGTGCCAGCAGTCCCACGACGTGGGACAGGGGCGTTGGGACCCAGTACTTC. Translating it yields CASSPTTWDRGVGTQYF.

The gene calls are TRBV7-2 and TRBJ2-3; D gene ambiguous. Germline loops: CDR1 SGHTA, CDR2 FQGNSA. V lost 0 bases and J 2 bases, leaving 9 bases between the germline ends. The CDR3 covers 15 residues. Here the CDR3 DNA reads TGTGCCAGCAGCTTAGCGGGCAGGTTCACAGATACGCAGTATTTT. This encodes CASSLAGRFTDTQYF.

In DNA form, the CDR3 reads TGTGCCAGCACCCCTCTGGGGACAGGGTTTGGCTACACCTTC. Amino acid sequence: CASTPLGTGFGYTF. This chain links TRBV7-9 with TRBJ1-2; 9 bases line up with TRBD1. The length of the CDR3 is 14 residues. Germline V CDR1 and CDR2: SEHNR, FQNEAQ (reference sequence). V lost 7 bases, J lost 7 bases, and 10 bases stayed unmatched. The variable domain in full, completed from reference TRBV7-9 and TRBJ1-2, reads DTGVSQNPRHKITKRGQNVTFRCDPISEHNRLYWYRQTLGQGPEFLTYFQNEAQLEKSRLLSDRFSAERPKGSFSTLEIQRTEQGDSAMYLCASTPLGTGFGYTFGSGTRLTVV.

The V call is TRBV20-1, the J call TRBJ2-7; 13 bases are shared with TRBD2. CDR3 length equals 13 residues. Trimming cost V 6 bases and J 12 bases; bases outside gene matches: 11. Germline lookup yields CDR1 DFQATT and CDR2 SNEGSKA (reference sequence). CDR3 amino acids: CSAEGTSGTSSYF. As DNA, the CDR3 is TGCAGTGCCGAAGGGACTAGCGGGACCAGTTCGTACTTC.

CDR3 protein: CASSDREDDTEAFF. The CDR3 nucleotides are TGTGCCAGCAGTGACAGGGAGGACGACACTGAAGCTTTCTTT. The chain links TRBV27 to TRBJ1-1; 7 positions match TRBD1. V trimming: 5 bases; J trimming: 3 bases; junction bases outside the gene matches: 6. Germline V lookup: CDR1 MNHEY, CDR2 SMNVEV (reference sequence). This CDR3 is built from 14 residues.

This clonotype was seen a few times. As DNA, the CDR3 is TGTGCCAGCAGCTTATACGGGCTTGAGCAGTTCTTC. Translated, it gives CASSLYGLEQFF. The chain has TRBV7-2 and TRBJ2-1; D is undetermined. Germline loops: CDR1 SGHTA, CDR2 FQGNSA. V was clipped by 2 bases and J by 9 bases, with 8 bases between them. CDR3 length equals 12 residues. Together with reference TRBV7-2 and TRBJ2-1, the CDR3 gives the full variable domain: GAGVSQSPSNKVTEKGKDVELRCDPISGHTALYWYRQSLGQGLEFLIYFQGNSAPDKSGLPSDRFSAERTGGSVSTLTIQRTQQEDSAVYLCASSLYGLEQFFGPGTRLTVL.